This T cell receptor beta chain was obtained from a study of T-cell memory formation after mild COVID-19. Study-wide results and limits: Day 15 to 85 contractors were CD4/CD8 balanced; later expanders leaned CD4+. Pre-infection memory held some responding clones, suggesting pre-existing cross-reactive T cells responded. CD4+ contracting clones lay mainly in CM and EM, CD8+ ones in EMRA.

TCRdb reprocessed the 5' RACE reads via MiXCR and lists one record per CDR3 protein. The sample contains approximately 430,000 distinct CDR3 sequences, about a quarter of which appear only once. The V gene end was trimmed by 3 bases and the J gene end by 8 bases; junction bases not matched to a gene: 12. Germline CDR1 is KGHSH and CDR2 is LQKENI. This CDR3 has 15 amino acids. Turning to this clonotype: Its antigen remains unidentified.

The sequencing input was PBMCs or a T cell subset sorted from them (not recorded which). The chain uses TRBV18 and TRBJ1-2; 7 bases align to TRBD1. The sequence was obtained from an adult woman who had mild COVID-19 (a few samples of this study predate the infection). Cell type and time point are not known. This CDR3 reads CASSPGQLLTFGYTF. The CDR3 DNA follows: TGTGCCAGCTCACCGGGACAGCTTCTTACTTTCGGCTACACCTTC.